Listed below are T cell receptor beta chains from one sample, sequenced in a study of blood T cell repertoires in COVID-19. Sequencing was performed with immunoSEQ multiplex PCR; in TCRdb, only in-frame clones are kept and a portion is missing. The sample yields hundreds of thousands of clones, around 83% seen once. The sample was peripheral blood. These receptors originate from an elderly man with acute or convalescent COVID-19. CDR3s include the opening cysteine and the closing phenylalanine or tryptophan. Each record gives: J gene, D gene, V gene, clone size, CDR3 DNA, CDR3 protein. D genes are given only for firm matches. Clone sizes are given selectively: once, few, many, or a class where the clone is expanded.

>TRBJ1-1|NA|TRBV3-1/TRBV3-2|NA
TGTGCCAGCAGCCAAGTACGGGGGGGGACTGAAGCTTTCTTT
CASSQVRGGTEAFF
>TRBJ2-3|TRBD2|TRBV28|NA
TGTGCCAGCAGTTTATGGGCGGGGGGGCAAGATACGCAGTATTTT
CASSLWAGGQDTQYF
>TRBJ2-1|TRBD2|TRBV11-2|NA
TGTGCCAGCGCCGGGACTAGCGGTTATAATGAGCAGTTCTTC
CASAGTSGYNEQFF
>TRBJ2-7|NA|TRBV6-6|NA
TGTGCCAGCAATAAGAGCGGCTACGAGCAGTACTTC
CASNKSGYEQYF
>TRBJ1-6|NA|TRBV27|few
TGTGTCACCCGGGACACAAATAATTCACCCCTCCACTTT
CVTRDTNNSPLHF
>TRBJ1-2|NA|TRBV9|NA
TGTGCCAGCAGCGTCCCTGGTTCGAGAGGCTACACCTTC
CASSVPGSRGYTF
>TRBJ2-1|TRBD2|TRBV18|NA
TGTGCCAGCTCACTAGCGGGGGGATCATTCTACAATGAGCAGTTCTTC
CASSLAGGSFYNEQFF
>TRBJ1-1|TRBD1|TRBV6-5|NA
TGTGCCAGTACCGGGACAGGGAGAACTGAAGCTTTCTTT
CASTGTGRTEAFF
>TRBJ2-1|NA|TRBV15|NA
TGTGCCACCGGTCGGGGCTCCTACAATGAGCAGTTCTTC
CATGRGSYNEQFF
>TRBJ1-2|NA|TRBV28|NA
TGTGCCAGCAGTTGGGGACTTAACTATGGCTACACCTTC
CASSWGLNYGYTF
>TRBJ1-6|NA|TRBV5-5|NA
TGTGCCAGCAAACCCCGGGACTACTCCTATAATTCACCCCTCCACTTT
CASKPRDYSYNSPLHF
>TRBJ1-4|NA|TRBV2|NA
TGTGCCAGCCTCCCTGAAGGCAGGATGACGACTAATGAAAAACTGTTTTTT
CASLPEGRMTTNEKLFF
>TRBJ2-2|NA|TRBV7-2|NA
TGTGCCAGCAGCTCCCCGGTGCCCGGGGAGCTGTTTTTT
CASSSPVPGELFF
>TRBJ2-5|NA|TRBV6-5|NA
TGTGCCAGCAGTTCCCCAGACAGTCGCGTCCAAGAGACCCAGTACTTC
CASSSPDSRVQETQYF
>TRBJ2-3|NA|TRBV19|NA
TGTGCCAGTAATGAGGGCAGAATATTCACAGATACGCAGTATTTT
CASNEGRIFTDTQYF
>TRBJ1-4|NA|TRBV30|NA
TGTGCCTGGAGTGGGCAGATTAATGAAAAACTGTTTTTT
CAWSGQINEKLFF
>TRBJ2-4|TRBD1|TRBV7-9|NA
TGTGCCAGCAGCTTAGTCAGGGCAGGGGGCGCAAAAAACATTCAGTACTTC
CASSLVRAGGAKNIQYF
>TRBJ2-2|NA|TRBV6-4|NA
TGTGCCAGCAGTGAGCGAGTAGCGACGAACACCGGGGAGCTGTTTTTT
CASSERVATNTGELFF
>TRBJ1-1|TRBD1|TRBV7-9|NA
TGTGCCAGCAGCTTGGGGACAGAAGAAGCTTTCTTT
CASSLGTEEAFF
>TRBJ2-7|TRBD1|TRBV2|NA
TGTGCCAGCGGTTATCGACAGGGCGAGCAGTACTTC
CASGYRQGEQYF
>TRBJ2-5|TRBD2|TRBV5-1|NA
TGCGCCAGCAGCCCTCGAGCGGGAGAAGTCCTGGAGACCCAGTACTTC
CASSPRAGEVLETQYF
>TRBJ2-3|NA|TRBV5-5|once
TGTGCCAGCAGCGGAGACAGGCCTTCTAGCACAGATACGCAGTATTTT
CASSGDRPSSTDTQYF
>TRBJ1-5|NA|TRBV9|NA
TGTGCCAGCAGCGCAGGGGTTGATCAGCCCCAGCATTTT
CASSAGVDQPQHF
>TRBJ1-2|TRBD1|TRBV19|few
TGTGCCAGTACCCCAAGAGGGGGGACAGGGGGGAACTATGGCTACACCTTC
CASTPRGGTGGNYGYTF
>TRBJ2-1|TRBD2|TRBV18|NA
TGTGCCAGCTCCCCGGGACTAGCGGGGGACGGCTACCAGTTCTTC
CASSPGLAGDGYQFF
>TRBJ2-1|TRBD2|TRBV7-2|NA
TGTGCCAGCAGCTCGGGACTACGTTACAATGAGCAGTTCTTC
CASSSGLRYNEQFF
>TRBJ2-1|NA|TRBV7-8|NA
TGTGCCAGCGGAGTTTTAGGCGGATACAATGAGCAGTTCTTC
CASGVLGGYNEQFF
>TRBJ2-1|TRBD2|TRBV14|NA
TGTGCCAGCAGCCCCAGACTAGCGCTTAATTACAATGAGCAGTTCTTC
CASSPRLALNYNEQFF
>TRBJ2-7|TRBD1|TRBV5-4|NA
TGTGCCAGCAACCGACAGGGGGTCTACGAGCAGTACTTC
CASNRQGVYEQYF
>TRBJ1-2|TRBD1|TRBV10-3|NA
TGTGCCATCAGTGAGCCCGGACAGGGTGTGAGAACCTATGGCTACACCTTC
CAISEPGQGVRTYGYTF
>TRBJ1-4|NA|TRBV30|NA
TGTGCCTGGAGTGTTGCCCCCAGGGAACTGTTTTTT
CAWSVAPRELFF
>TRBJ2-3|TRBD2|TRBV9|few
TGTGCCAGCAGCGTCCGAGACTATGCGGGAGCCGCAGATACGCAGTATTTT
CASSVRDYAGAADTQYF
>TRBJ2-5|NA|TRBV3-1/TRBV3-2|NA
TGTGCCAGCAGCCCGTTCACCGGGTCACTACTAGAGACCCAGTACTTC
CASSPFTGSLLETQYF
>TRBJ1-2|TRBD1|TRBV7-8|NA
TGTGCCAGCAGCTTAGACAGGGGAAGCTATGGCTACACCTTC
CASSLDRGSYGYTF
>TRBJ1-5|NA|TRBV10-3|NA
TGTGCCATCACCCCCGGGGACAATCAGCCCCAGCATTTT
CAITPGDNQPQHF
>TRBJ1-2|NA|TRBV5-6|NA
TGTGCCAGCAGCTTGGTCACCGGGGGCTATGGCTACACCTTC
CASSLVTGGYGYTF
>TRBJ2-7|NA|TRBV6-1|NA
TGTGCCAGCAGTGAAGGGGGCATCTCCTACGAGCAGTACTTC
CASSEGGISYEQYF
>TRBJ2-1|TRBD2|TRBV7-9|NA
TGTGCCAGCAGCTCCTTCCTCCCGGGGAGGGCCCATGAGCAGTTCTTC
CASSSFLPGRAHEQFF
>TRBJ2-3|TRBD2|TRBV5-1|NA
TGCGCCAGCAGCTTGGGACTAGCGGTCGGTGATACGCAGTATTTT
CASSLGLAVGDTQYF
>TRBJ2-3|NA|TRBV27|NA
TGTGCCAGCAGCTCCCCCCGACAGGGACTAGATACGCAGTATTTT
CASSSPRQGLDTQYF
>TRBJ1-5|TRBD1|TRBV25-1|NA
TGTGCCAGCAGCCAGACAGGGCTTAATCAGCCCCAGCATTTT
CASSQTGLNQPQHF
>TRBJ2-1|TRBD2|TRBV9|NA
TGTGCCAGCAGCCCGAGAGGACTAGCGGGGGGAAGCTCCTACAATGAGCAGTTCTTC
CASSPRGLAGGSSYNEQFF
>TRBJ1-4|NA|TRBV7-9|NA
TGTGCCAGCAGCCCCAGAGGCTCTAATGAAAAACTGTTTTTT
CASSPRGSNEKLFF
>TRBJ1-5|NA|TRBV18|once
TGTGCCAGCTCACCGGGCAGGGATAGGCCCCAGCATTTT
CASSPGRDRPQHF
>TRBJ1-2|NA|TRBV7-9|NA
TGTGCCAGCAGCTTAGGACAGTTCTATGGCTACACCTTC
CASSLGQFYGYTF
>TRBJ1-5|NA|TRBV20-1|once
TGCAGTGCTAGTCGGGGGTATAGCAATCAGCCCCAGCATTTT
CSASRGYSNQPQHF
>TRBJ2-7|TRBD1|TRBV5-6|NA
TGTGCCAGCAGCTTATATTCAGGGGGTTTCTCCTACGAGCAGTACTTC
CASSLYSGGFSYEQYF
>TRBJ1-1|NA|TRBV7-6|NA
TGTGCCAGCATCCGAGATGAGGGGGACACCGTGAACACTGAAGCTTTCTTT
CASIRDEGDTVNTEAFF
>TRBJ2-7|TRBD1|TRBV18|NA
TGTGCCAGCTCCCTGGACAGGGCAACCTACGAGCAGTACTTC
CASSLDRATYEQYF
>TRBJ2-5|NA|TRBV5-8|NA
TGTGCCAGCAGCCAAACGCGGGTACAAGAGACCCAGTACTTC
CASSQTRVQETQYF
>TRBJ2-7|TRBD2|TRBV29-1|NA
TGCAGCGTCCGACTAGCGGGTGGGTCCTACGAGCAGTACTTC
CSVRLAGGSYEQYF
>TRBJ1-6|TRBD1|TRBV5-1|once
TGCGCCAGCAGCAAGGACAGGGTTGGCAATTCACCCCTCCACTTT
CASSKDRVGNSPLHF
>TRBJ1-6|NA|TRBV19|NA
TGTGCCAGTCGCCCCCGGGACACCCTCCGCCTCCACTTT
CASRPRDTLRLHF
>TRBJ2-5|NA|TRBV5-4|NA
TGTGCCAGCAGCTTTTGGGAGCAAGAGACCCAGTACTTC
CASSFWEQETQYF
>TRBJ2-1|NA|TRBV5-1|NA
TGCGCCAGCAGCAGAGGGATGGCAGGGGGGATAAGTGAGCAGTTCTTC
CASSRGMAGGISEQFF
>TRBJ1-5|NA|TRBV20-1|NA
TGCAGTGCTAGTCCCAGGGGTCAAGACGGGCGAAAGTGGCCCCAGCATTTT
CSASPRGQDGRKWPQHF
>TRBJ1-5|NA|TRBV30|NA
TGTGCCTGGAGTTTGCAGGGGAACCAGCCCCAGCATTTT
CAWSLQGNQPQHF
>TRBJ1-2|TRBD1|TRBV19|NA
TGTGCCAGTAGTCCAACAGGGGTTGGAGGCTACACCTTC
CASSPTGVGGYTF
>TRBJ2-7|NA|TRBV28|NA
TGTGCCAGCAGTTCGACGGGGGTCCACGAGCAGTACTTC
CASSSTGVHEQYF
>TRBJ1-5|TRBD1|TRBV6-5|NA
TGTGCCAGCAAGAGACAGGGGAGCGGTCAGCCCCAGCATTTT
CASKRQGSGQPQHF